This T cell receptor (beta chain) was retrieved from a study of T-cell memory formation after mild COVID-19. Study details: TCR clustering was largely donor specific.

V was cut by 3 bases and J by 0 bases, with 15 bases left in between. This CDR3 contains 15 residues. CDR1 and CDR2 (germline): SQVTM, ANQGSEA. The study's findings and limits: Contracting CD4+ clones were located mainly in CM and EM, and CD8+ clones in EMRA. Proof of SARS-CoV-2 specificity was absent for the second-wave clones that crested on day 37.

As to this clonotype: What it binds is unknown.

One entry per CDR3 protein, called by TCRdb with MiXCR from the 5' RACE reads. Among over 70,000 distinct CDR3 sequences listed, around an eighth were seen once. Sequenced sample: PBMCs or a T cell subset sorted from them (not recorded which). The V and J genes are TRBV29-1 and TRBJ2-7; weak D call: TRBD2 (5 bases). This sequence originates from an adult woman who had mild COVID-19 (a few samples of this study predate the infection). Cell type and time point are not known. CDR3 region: CSVELATTISYEQYF. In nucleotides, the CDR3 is TGCAGCGTTGAGTTAGCGACCACGATCTCCTACGAGCAGTACTTC.